This is a list of T cell receptor beta chains from one sample in a study of blood T cell repertoires in COVID-19. Using immunoSEQ multiplex PCR, the repertoire was profiled, and TCRdb retains in-frame clones only, with some absent. Here the sample spans approximately 58,000 clones, more than 90% being singletons. The sample consisted of peripheral blood. All receptors derive from a human donor in a cohort sampled during active COVID-19. The CDR3 runs from the conserved cysteine through the conserved F or W. The D gene is left open where the match is weak. The size field is filled for only some rows; it gives once, few, many or a size class.

>TRBD1|-|TRBV28|TRBJ2-3
TGTGCCAGCACCGGGGACAGGGGTCCAGATACGCAGTATTTT
CASTGDRGPDTQYF
>TRBD1|-|TRBV2|TRBJ1-1
TGTGCCAGCAAGGGACAGGGCTTCATGAACACTGAAGCTTTCTTT
CASKGQGFMNTEAFF
>TRBD1|-|TRBV18|TRBJ1-5
TGTGCCAGCTCACCTGACAGGGGAGGTTATCAGCCCCAGCATTTT
CASSPDRGGYQPQHF
>TRBD1|-|TRBV6-5|TRBJ1-1
TGTGCCAGCCCTGGACAGGGGGGAGCTTTCTTT
CASPGQGGAFF
>-|-|TRBV19|TRBJ2-2
TGTGCCAGTAGTATAGGACAAGCCCGAACCGGGGAGCTGTTTTTT
CASSIGQARTGELFF
>TRBD1|-|TRBV28|TRBJ1-2
TGTGCCAGCAGAACAGGGGGCGGAAACTATGGCTACACCTTC
CASRTGGGNYGYTF
>-|few|TRBV25-1|TRBJ2-1
TGTGCCAGGCCCTTCACCGAGCGGCAGTTCTTC
CARPFTERQFF
>-|-|TRBV4-1|TRBJ1-1
TGCGCCAGCAGCCAGCGTTACACCCTATGGGGCAACACTGAAGCTTTCTTT
CASSQRYTLWGNTEAFF
>-|-|TRBV18|TRBJ1-1
TGTGCCAGCTCAATCGGACTTATTTCGAACACTGAAGCTTTCTTT
CASSIGLISNTEAFF
>TRBD1|-|TRBV7-9|TRBJ1-2
TGTGCCAGCAGCTTCGGTACAGGGGGCTCTGGCTACACCTTC
CASSFGTGGSGYTF
>-|few|TRBV9|TRBJ1-6
TGTGCCAGCAGCGTAGACAGTAATTCACCCCTCCACTTT
CASSVDSNSPLHF
>TRBD1|-|TRBV7-2|TRBJ1-1
TGTGCCAGCAGCTTTCCCCTGAGGGACAGGGGGGATGGCACTGAAGCTTTCTTT
CASSFPLRDRGDGTEAFF
>-|-|TRBV20-1|TRBJ1-2
TGCAGTGCTAGTTTTTCGGTCAGGGTGGGCGATGGCTACACCTTC
CSASFSVRVGDGYTF
>-|-|TRBV15|TRBJ2-3
TGTGCCACCAGCAGAGAAGGTTGGGCAGGGTCAAACACAGATACGCAGTATTTT
CATSREGWAGSNTDTQYF
>TRBD1|-|TRBV5-6|TRBJ2-3
TGTGCCAGCAGCTTAAGGGACAGCAGCACAGATACGCAGTATTTT
CASSLRDSSTDTQYF
>TRBD1|-|TRBV27|TRBJ2-7
TGTGCCAGCAGTCAAACGACGACAGGGTACGAGCAGTACTTC
CASSQTTTGYEQYF
>TRBD1|-|TRBV6-5|TRBJ1-2
TGTGCCAGCAGAATGAGAGGGGGCTACGACTATGGCTACACCTTC
CASRMRGGYDYGYTF
>TRBD1|-|TRBV4-1|TRBJ1-5
TGCGCCAGCAGCCAAATACTAACAGGGGTAGGTCAGCCCCAGCATTTT
CASSQILTGVGQPQHF
>TRBD1|once|TRBV2|TRBJ1-4
TGTGCCAGCAGCTCCGGGACAGGGGGTGAAAAACTGTTTTTT
CASSSGTGGEKLFF
>-|-|TRBV5-4|TRBJ2-2
TGTGCCAGCAGCCGACGCGGGGACAACACCGGGGAGCTGTTTTTT
CASSRRGDNTGELFF
>-|-|TRBV11-3|TRBJ2-1
TGTGCCAGCAGCACTCGACAGGCGGGTTACAATGAGCAGTTCTTC
CASSTRQAGYNEQFF
>-|-|TRBV5-1|TRBJ2-1
TGCGCCAGCAGCTTGTATTACAATGAGCAGTTCTTC
CASSLYYNEQFF
>TRBD1|-|TRBV9|TRBJ1-5
TGTGCCAGCAGCGCCGACAGGGATAATCAGCCCCAGCATTTT
CASSADRDNQPQHF
>-|-|TRBV27|TRBJ1-1
TGTGCCAGCAGTCCTGGACAAAACACTGAAGCTTTCTTT
CASSPGQNTEAFF
>-|-|TRBV19|TRBJ1-5
TGTGCCAGTAGTATTGCGCTAAATCAGCCCCAGCATTTT
CASSIALNQPQHF
>TRBD1|-|TRBV5-8|TRBJ1-5
TGTGCCAGCAGCCCCCTGGGACAGGGCCGAAATAGCAATCAGCCCCAGCATTTT
CASSPLGQGRNSNQPQHF
>-|-|TRBV21-1|TRBJ1-3
TGTGCCAGCAGCAGACAGGGATGGTCTGGAAACACCATATATTTT
CASSRQGWSGNTIYF
>-|-|TRBV19|TRBJ1-5
TGTGCCAGTAGTATAGATATCAGTATCCGTCAGCCCCAGCATTTT
CASSIDISIRQPQHF
>-|-|TRBV5-4|TRBJ1-2
TGTGCCAGCAGCCCCGGTTTGAGGGCAAGGAACTATGGCTACACCTTC
CASSPGLRARNYGYTF
>TRBD1|-|TRBV5-1|TRBJ2-1
TGCGCCAGCAGCTGGGGGTTTTTACAGGGGGACGAATACAATGAGCAGTTCTTC
CASSWGFLQGDEYNEQFF
>-|once|TRBV11-2|TRBJ1-4
TGTGCCAGCAGCTCCGCGCACAGGGCTTATATGCCAACTAATGAAAAACTGTTTTTT
CASSSAHRAYMPTNEKLFF
>-|-|TRBV18|TRBJ1-2
TGTGCCAGCTCACCAACGACAGCTAACTATGGCTACACCTTC
CASSPTTANYGYTF
>-|-|TRBV20-1|TRBJ2-3
TGCAGTGCTACCCCGACAGATACGCAGTATTTT
CSATPTDTQYF
>-|-|TRBV5-4|TRBJ1-2
TGTGCCAGCAGCCGAAAAGGGGATTCCTATGGCTACACCTTC
CASSRKGDSYGYTF
>TRBD2|-|TRBV7-2|TRBJ2-5
TGTGCCAGCAGCCCCCTCGGGGGGGGCGTTGGAGAGACCCAGTACTTC
CASSPLGGGVGETQYF
>-|-|TRBV3-1/TRBV3-2|TRBJ1-1
TGTGCCAGCAGCCATCGAGGCAGGAACACTGAAGCTTTCTTT
CASSHRGRNTEAFF